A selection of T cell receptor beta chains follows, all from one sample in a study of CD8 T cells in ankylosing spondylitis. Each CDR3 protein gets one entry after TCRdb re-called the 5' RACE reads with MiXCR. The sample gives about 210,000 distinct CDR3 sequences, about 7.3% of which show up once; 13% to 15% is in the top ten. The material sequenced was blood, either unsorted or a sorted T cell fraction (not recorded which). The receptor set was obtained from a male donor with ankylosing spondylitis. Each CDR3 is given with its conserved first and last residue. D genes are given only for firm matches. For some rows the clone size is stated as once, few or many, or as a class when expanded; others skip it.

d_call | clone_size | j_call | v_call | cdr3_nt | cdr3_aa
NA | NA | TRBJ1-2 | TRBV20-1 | TGCAGTGCTAGAAGTAACAAGAACTATGGCTACACCTTC | CSARSNKNYGYTF
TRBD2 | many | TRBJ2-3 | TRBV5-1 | TGCGCCAGCAGCTTGTTAAACGGAACGGGACTAACCACAGATACGCAGTATTTT | CASSLLNGTGLTTDTQYF
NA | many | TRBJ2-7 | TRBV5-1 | TGCGCCAGCAGCTTGGAAGACAGCGACCTCTACGAGCAGTACTTC | CASSLEDSDLYEQYF
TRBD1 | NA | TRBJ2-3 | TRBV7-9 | TGTGCCAGCAGCTCACCGGACAGGGGAAACACAGATACGCAGTATTTT | CASSSPDRGNTDTQYF
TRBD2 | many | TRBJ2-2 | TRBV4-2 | TGTGCCAGCAGCCCGACCCCCGGGACTAGCGTCGCGAACACCGGGGAGCTGTTTTTT | CASSPTPGTSVANTGELFF
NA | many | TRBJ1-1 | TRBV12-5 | TGTGCTAGTGGTTCCCCGGGGGTCACTGAAGCTTTCTTT | CASGSPGVTEAFF
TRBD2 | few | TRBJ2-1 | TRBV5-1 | TGCGCCAGCAGCTTGGCCCATGGGCGGGAGGGCGAGGATGAGCAGTTCTTC | CASSLAHGREGEDEQFF
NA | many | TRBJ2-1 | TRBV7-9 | TGTGCCAGCAGGGTCGGCTATGAGCAGTTCTTC | CASRVGYEQFF
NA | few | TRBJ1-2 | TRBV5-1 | TGCGCCAGCAGCCGTCTCCCGACAGAATTTAACTATGGCTACACCTTC | CASSRLPTEFNYGYTF
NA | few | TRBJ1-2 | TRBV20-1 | TGCAGTGCTGTCACAGATTCGCGCCCCGAAGCTAACTATGGCTACACCTTC | CSAVTDSRPEANYGYTF
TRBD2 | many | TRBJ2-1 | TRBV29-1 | TGCAGCGCAAGACTAGCGGGAGAAGGTGAGCAGTTCTTC | CSARLAGEGEQFF
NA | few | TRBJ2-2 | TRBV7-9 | TGTGCCAGCAGCCAATTAGCAGTCAGGGGAGCCGGGGAGCTGTTTTTT | CASSQLAVRGAGELFF
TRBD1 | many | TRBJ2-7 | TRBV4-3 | TGCGCCAGCAGCTCCGGGACAGGGTTGCACGAGCAGTACTTC | CASSSGTGLHEQYF
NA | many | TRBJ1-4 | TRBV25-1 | TGTGCCAGCAGTGAATGGGCCCCGGGAGAAAAACTGTTTTTT | CASSEWAPGEKLFF
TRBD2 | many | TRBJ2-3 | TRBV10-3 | TGTGCCATCAGGCTAGCGGGAATCACAGATACGCAGTATTTT | CAIRLAGITDTQYF
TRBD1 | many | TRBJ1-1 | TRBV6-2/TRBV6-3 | TGTGCCAGCAGTTACTGGACGACAGGGACCAGTGAAGCTTTCTTT | CASSYWTTGTSEAFF